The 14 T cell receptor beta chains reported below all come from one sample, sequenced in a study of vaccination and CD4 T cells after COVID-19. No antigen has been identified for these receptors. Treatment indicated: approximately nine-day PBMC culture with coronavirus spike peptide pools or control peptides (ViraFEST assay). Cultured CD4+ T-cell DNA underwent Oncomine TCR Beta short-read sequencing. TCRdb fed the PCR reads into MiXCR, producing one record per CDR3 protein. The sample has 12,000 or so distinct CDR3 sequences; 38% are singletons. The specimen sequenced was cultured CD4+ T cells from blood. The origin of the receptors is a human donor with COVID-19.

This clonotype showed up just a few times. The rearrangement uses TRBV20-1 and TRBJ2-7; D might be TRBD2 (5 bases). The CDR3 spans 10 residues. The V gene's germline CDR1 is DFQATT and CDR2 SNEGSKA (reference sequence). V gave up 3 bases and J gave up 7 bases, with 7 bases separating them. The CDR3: CSASRGEQYF. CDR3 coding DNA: TGCAGTGCTAGTCGGGGAGAGCAGTACTTC.

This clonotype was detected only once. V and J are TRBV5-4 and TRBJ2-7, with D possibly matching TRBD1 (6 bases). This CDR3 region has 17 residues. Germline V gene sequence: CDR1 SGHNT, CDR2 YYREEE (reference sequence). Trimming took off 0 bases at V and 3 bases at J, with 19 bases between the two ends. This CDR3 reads CASSLGGPWSSLYEQYF. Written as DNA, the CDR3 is TGTGCCAGCAGCTTGGGGGGGCCCTGGAGCTCCCTCTACGAGCAGTACTTC.

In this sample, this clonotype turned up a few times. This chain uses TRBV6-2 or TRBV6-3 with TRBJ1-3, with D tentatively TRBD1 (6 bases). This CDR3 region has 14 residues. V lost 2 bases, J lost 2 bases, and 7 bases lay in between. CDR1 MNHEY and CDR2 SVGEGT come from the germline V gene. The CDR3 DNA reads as TGTGCCAGCAGTTACGGGGGCCCTGGAAACACCATATATTTT. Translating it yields CASSYGGPGNTIYF.

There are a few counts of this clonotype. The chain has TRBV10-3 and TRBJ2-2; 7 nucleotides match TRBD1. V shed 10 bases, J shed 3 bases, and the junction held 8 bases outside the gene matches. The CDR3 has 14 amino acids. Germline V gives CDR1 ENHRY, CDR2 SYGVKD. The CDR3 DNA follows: TGTGCCACTCAGAATACAGGGGACACCGGGGAGCTGTTTTTT. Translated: CATQNTGDTGELFF.

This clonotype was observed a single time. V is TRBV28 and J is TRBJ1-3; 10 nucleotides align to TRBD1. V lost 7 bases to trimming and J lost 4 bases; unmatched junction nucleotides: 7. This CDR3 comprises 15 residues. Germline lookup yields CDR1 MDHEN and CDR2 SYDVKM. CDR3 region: CASMDRGSSGNTIYF. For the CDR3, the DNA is TGTGCCAGCATGGACAGGGGGTCATCCGGAAACACCATATATTTT.

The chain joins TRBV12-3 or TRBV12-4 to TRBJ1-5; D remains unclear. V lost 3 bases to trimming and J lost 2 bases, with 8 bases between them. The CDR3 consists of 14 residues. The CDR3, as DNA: TGTGCCAGCAGTTTGCCAGATGGCAATCAGCCCCAGCATTTT. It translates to CASSLPDGNQPQHF.

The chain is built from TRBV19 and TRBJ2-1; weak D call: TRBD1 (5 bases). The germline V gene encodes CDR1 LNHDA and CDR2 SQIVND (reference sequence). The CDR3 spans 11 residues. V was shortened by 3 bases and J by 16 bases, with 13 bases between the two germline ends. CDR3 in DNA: TGTGCCAGTAGTATCAAAGGGGAAGTCTTCTTC. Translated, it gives CASSIKGEVFF. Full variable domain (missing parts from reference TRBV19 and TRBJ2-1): DGGITQSPKYLFRKEGQNVTLSCEQNLNHDAMYWYRQDPGQGLRLIYYSQIVNDFQKGDIAEGYSVSREKKESFPLTVTSAQKNPTAFYLCASSIKGEVFFGPGTRLTVL.

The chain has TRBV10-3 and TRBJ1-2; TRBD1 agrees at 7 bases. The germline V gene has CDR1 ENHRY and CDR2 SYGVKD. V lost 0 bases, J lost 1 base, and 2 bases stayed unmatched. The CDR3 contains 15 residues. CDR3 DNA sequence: TGTGCCATCAGTGAGTCACAGGGGTATAACTATGGCTACACCTTC. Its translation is CAISESQGYNYGYTF.

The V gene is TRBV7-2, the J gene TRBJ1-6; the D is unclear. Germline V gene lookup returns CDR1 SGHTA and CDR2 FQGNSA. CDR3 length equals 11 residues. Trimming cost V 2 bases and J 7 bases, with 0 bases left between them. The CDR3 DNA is TGTGCCAGCAGCTTAAATTCACCCCTCCACTTT. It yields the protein CASSLNSPLHF.

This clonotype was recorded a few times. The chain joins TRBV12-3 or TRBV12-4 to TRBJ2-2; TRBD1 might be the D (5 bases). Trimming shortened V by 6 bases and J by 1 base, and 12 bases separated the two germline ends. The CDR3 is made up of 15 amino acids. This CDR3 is CASSLGDRNTGELFF. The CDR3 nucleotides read TGTGCCAGCAGCCTCGGAGACAGGAACACCGGGGAGCTGTTTTTT.

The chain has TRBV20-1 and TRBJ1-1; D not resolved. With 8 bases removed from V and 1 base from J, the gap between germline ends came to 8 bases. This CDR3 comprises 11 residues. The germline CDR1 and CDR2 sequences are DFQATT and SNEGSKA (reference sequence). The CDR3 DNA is TGCAGTTCCCCTTGGAACACTGAAGCTTTCTTT. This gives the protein CSSPWNTEAFF.

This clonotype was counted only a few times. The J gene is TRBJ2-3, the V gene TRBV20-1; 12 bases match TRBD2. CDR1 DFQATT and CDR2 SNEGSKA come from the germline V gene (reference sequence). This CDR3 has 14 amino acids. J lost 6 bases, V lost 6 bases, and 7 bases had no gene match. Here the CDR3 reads CSAPTSGGRDTQYF. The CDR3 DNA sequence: TGCAGTGCGCCGACTAGCGGGGGACGTGATACGCAGTATTTT.

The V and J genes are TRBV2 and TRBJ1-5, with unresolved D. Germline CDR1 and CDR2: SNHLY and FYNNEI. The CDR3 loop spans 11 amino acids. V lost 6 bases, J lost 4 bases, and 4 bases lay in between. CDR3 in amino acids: CASRENQPQHF. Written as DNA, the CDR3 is TGTGCCAGCAGAGAAAATCAGCCCCAGCATTTT.

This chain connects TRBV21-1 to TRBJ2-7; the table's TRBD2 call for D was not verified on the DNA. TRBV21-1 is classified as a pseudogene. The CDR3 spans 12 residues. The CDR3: CASGTEVEEQYF. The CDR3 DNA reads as TGTGCCAGCGGGACTGAGGTGGAGGAGCAGTACTTC.